These T cell receptor beta chains were read from a single sample in a study of blood T cells in healthy people across ages. TCRdb used MiXCR to reprocess the 5' RACE reads, holding one entry per CDR3 protein. The profile shows just under 900,000 distinct CDR3 sequences, around 26% of them singletons. The sequenced material came from blood. These receptors all come from a woman of 80 years or more in good health. CDR3s include the opening cysteine and the closing phenylalanine or tryptophan. A D gene is named only where the DNA matches it firmly. Rows give clone size only sometimes, using once, few, many, or a class for an expanded clone.

V	J	D	size	DNA	CDR3
TRBV7-9	TRBJ2-5	NA	many	TGTGCCAGCAGCTTTGAGGGCGCGGAGACCCAGTACTTC	CASSFEGAETQYF
TRBV7-2	TRBJ2-1	TRBD2	NA	TGTGCCAGCAGATCACCGGGACTAGGTTACAATGAGCAGTTCTTC	CASRSPGLGYNEQFF
TRBV28	TRBJ2-1	TRBD2	many	TGTGCCAGCAGTCTTACTAGCGGGGGGCGGAATGAGCAGTTCTTC	CASSLTSGGRNEQFF
TRBV11-2	TRBJ2-1	TRBD2	many	TGTGCCAGCAGCCCGGGGACTAGTCATCCGTTCTTC	CASSPGTSHPFF
TRBV3-1	TRBJ1-2	NA	NA	TGTGCCGGCAGCCAAGAACCCAACTATGGCTACACCTTC	CAGSQEPNYGYTF
TRBV5-1	TRBJ2-1	TRBD1	NA	TGCGCCAGCAGCTTATTGGGCAGGGGGCGCGATGAGCAGTTCTTC	CASSLLGRGRDEQFF
TRBV19	TRBJ1-5	NA	NA	TGTGCCAGTAGTATAGACACTGGGGTAGGGGAGCCCCAGCATTTT	CASSIDTGVGEPQHF
TRBV7-9	TRBJ2-5	NA	NA	TGTGCCAGCAGCCCAAATCAAGGGGAGACCCAGTACTTC	CASSPNQGETQYF
TRBV11-3	TRBJ2-2	NA	NA	TGTGCCAGCAGCTTAGGGAACAGGGTCTCCGGGGAGCTGTTTTTT	CASSLGNRVSGELFF
TRBV5-1	TRBJ2-5	NA	NA	TGCGCCAGCAGCTTTACAGGAATGCTCCAAGAGACCCAGTACTTC	CASSFTGMLQETQYF
TRBV4-1	TRBJ2-7	TRBD1	NA	TGCGCCAGCAGCCACGGACAGGGGACCCTCTACGAGCAGTACTTC	CASSHGQGTLYEQYF
TRBV12-3/TRBV12-4	TRBJ1-5	NA	NA	TGTGCCAGCAGGAGGCGGGGCAATCAGCCCCAGCATTTT	CASRRRGNQPQHF
TRBV20-1	TRBJ1-6	NA	NA	TGCAGTGCCTCCCATTCGATCGGAGGGGGGAATAATTCACCCCTCCACTTT	CSASHSIGGGNNSPLHF
TRBV30	TRBJ2-5	NA	NA	TGTGCCTGGAGTGGTTCGGGTTTTTTGCAGTACTTC	CAWSGSGFLQYF
TRBV12-3/TRBV12-4	TRBJ1-1	NA	NA	TGTGCCAGCAGCGCCGGGACAAGGACTGAAGCTTTCTTT	CASSAGTRTEAFF
TRBV5-1	TRBJ2-1	NA	NA	TGCGCCGGCACCTCGTCATTCAGGAATGAGCAGTTCTTC	CAGTSSFRNEQFF
TRBV6-2/TRBV6-3	TRBJ2-2	NA	NA	TGTGCCAGCAGCCCCCCGTATTGGTGGGTAGAAACCGGGGAGCTGTTTTTT	CASSPPYWWVETGELFF
TRBV11-2	TRBJ2-3	NA	once	TGTGCCAGCAGACTAGTGGCAGTTACAGATACGCAGTATTTT	CASRLVAVTDTQYF
TRBV6-2/TRBV6-3	TRBJ1-5	TRBD1	NA	TGTGCCAGCAACCGGAGACAGGGGGGCAATCAGCCCCAGCATTTT	CASNRRQGGNQPQHF
TRBV7-2	TRBJ2-7	NA	NA	TGTGCCAGCAGCTCCCCCCAATCCTACGAGCAGTACTTC	CASSSPQSYEQYF